The 26 T cell receptor beta chains in this list originate from one sample, sequenced in a study of T cell responses to AZD1222 COVID-19 vaccine. Produced via immunoSEQ multiplex PCR; TCRdb's table is partial and in-frame only. The sample yields approximately 88,000 clones, 90% seen once. The sample in question was peripheral blood, obtained 28 days after the second AZD1222 dose. The origin of the receptors is an adult who received the AZD1222 COVID-19 vaccine.

The chain combines TRBV29-1 with TRBJ1-4, with a weak D call TRBD1 (5 bases). Trimming removed 6 bases from V and 7 bases from J, with 12 bases in between. The CDR3 runs 12 residues. Germline lookup yields CDR1 SQVTM and CDR2 ANQGSEA. The CDR3 reads CSVGGGVEKLFF. The CDR3 DNA reads as TGCAGCGTGGGGGGAGGGGTTGAAAAACTGTTTTTT.

This clone was picked up one time. The CDR3: CASSFSTGELFF. In DNA, the CDR3 is TGTGCCAGCAGCTTCTCCACCGGGGAGCTGTTTTTT. J is TRBJ2-2 and V is TRBV9; D unresolved. The CDR3 has 12 amino acids. The V and J ends lost 4 bases and 4 bases respectively, with 5 bases between them. CDR1 SGDLS and CDR2 YYNGEE come from the germline V gene.

CDR3 region: CASSGRTGKDSPLHF. The CDR3 DNA is TGCGCCAGCAGCGGACGGACAGGGAAAGATTCACCCCTCCACTTT. This chain joins TRBV5-1 and TRBJ1-6; TRBD1 matches 8 bases. V lost 4 bases to trimming and J lost 8 bases; unmatched junction nucleotides: 8. The CDR3 is 15 amino acids. Germline V gene sequence: CDR1 SGHRS, CDR2 YFSETQ. The whole variable domain, filled in from reference TRBV5-1 and TRBJ1-6, reads KAGVTQTPRYLIKTRGQQVTLSCSPISGHRSVSWYQQTPGQGLQFLFEYFSETQRNKGNFPGRFSGRQFSNSRSEMNVSTLELGDSALYLCASSGRTGKDSPLHFGNGTRLTVT.

This chain joins TRBV11-2 and TRBJ1-6; 8 nucleotides agree with TRBD1. The CDR3 loop spans 17 amino acids. V was clipped by 0 bases and J by 7 bases; unmatched bases: 8. CDR1 and CDR2 (germline): SGHAT, FQNNGV. CDR3 nucleotides: TGTGCCAGCAGCTTAGAACCCGGGACAGGAGGGAATTCACCCCTCCACTTT. Translated: CASSLEPGTGGNSPLHF.

The DNA of the CDR3 is TGTGCCAGCCCAGGACAGGAGAACACTGAAGCTTTCTTT. Its translation is CASPGQENTEAFF. The chain employs TRBV2 and TRBJ1-1, with TRBD1 identical over 7 bases. This CDR3 is 13 amino acids long. Germline lookup yields CDR1 SNHLY and CDR2 FYNNEI. V shed 8 bases and J 1 base; nucleotides not matched to a gene: 4.

The chain joins TRBV28 to TRBJ1-4, with D possibly being TRBD1 (5 bases). Trimming left V 1 base short and J 5 bases short, with 11 bases between. CDR1 is MDHEN and CDR2 is SYDVKM in the germline V gene. The CDR3 consists of 15 residues. CDR3 DNA: TGTGCCAGCAGTTTATCGGGGGGTTTGAATGAAAAACTGTTTTTT. Translated: CASSLSGGLNEKLFF. The full variable domain, in which reference TRBV28 and TRBJ1-4 provide the parts outside the CDR3, is DVKVTQSSRYLVKRTGEKVFLECVQDMDHENMFWYRQDPGLGLRLIYFSYDVKMKEKGDIPEGYSVSREKKERFSLILESASTNQTSMYLCASSLSGGLNEKLFFGSGTQLSVL.

This chain uses TRBV29-1 with TRBJ1-5; TRBD1 is a possible D gene (6 bases). CDR3 size: 14 residues. The germline V gene encodes CDR1 SQVTM and CDR2 ANQGSEA. Deletions cut 7 bases from V and 6 bases from J, with 19 bases between. The CDR3 loop reads CSAISPGQSQPQHF. In DNA, the CDR3 is TGCAGCGCAATCTCTCCCGGACAGTCTCAGCCCCAGCATTTT.

Only one count was recorded for this clone. The V call is TRBV7-2, the J call TRBJ1-5; 10 positions agree with TRBD1. Germline V gives CDR1 SGHTA, CDR2 FQGNSA. Germline trimming cut 1 base from V and 2 bases from J; bases unmatched to any gene: 2. CDR3 length equals 16 residues. CDR3 residues: CASSLGDRGGNQPQHF. The CDR3 coding sequence is TGTGCCAGCAGCTTAGGGGACAGGGGAGGCAATCAGCCCCAGCATTTT.

The V call is TRBV9, the J call TRBJ1-2; D unresolved. Trimming cost V 0 bases and J 1 base, with 7 bases left between them. Looked up from germline, CDR1 is SGDLS and CDR2 is YYNGEE. The CDR3 runs 14 residues. The CDR3, as DNA: TGTGCCAGCAGCGTAGACGTAGTTAACTATGGCTACACCTTC. Translating it yields CASSVDVVNYGYTF.

With regard to this clone: Other DNA sequences in this specimen translate into the identical CDR3. The gene calls are TRBV12-3 or TRBV12-4 and TRBJ2-3; no definite D call. This CDR3 comprises 13 residues. V was cut by 5 bases and J by 1 base, with 7 bases left in between. CDR3 protein: CASSPPGTDTQYF. CDR3 nucleotides: TGTGCCAGCAGTCCGCCGGGCACAGATACGCAGTATTTT.

This chain connects TRBV7-6 to TRBJ2-7; 12 nucleotides agree with TRBD2. Germline V gives CDR1 SGHVS, CDR2 FNYEAQ. CDR3 length: 15 amino acids. J was trimmed by 5 bases and V by 5 bases; bases with no gene match: 7. CDR3 sequence: CASSTLAGGLDEQYF. CDR3 sequence (DNA): TGTGCCAGCAGCACACTAGCGGGGGGACTCGACGAGCAGTACTTC. The complete variable domain, with remaining parts taken from reference TRBV7-6 and TRBJ2-7, reads GAGVSQSPRYKVTKRGQDVALRCDPISGHVSLYWYRQALGQGPEFLTYFNYEAQQDKSGLPNDRFSAERPEGSISTLTIQRTEQRDSAMYRCASSTLAGGLDEQYFGPGTRLTVT.

The chain recombines TRBV7-3 with TRBJ2-7; weak D call: TRBD2 (6 bases). This CDR3 is built from 19 residues. The V end lost 4 bases, the J end lost 3 bases, and 28 bases lay between the germline ends. CDR1 is SGHTA, CDR2 FQGTGA, per germline. The CDR3 reads CASSSSPGYGMTSSYEQYF. The CDR3 nucleotides read TGTGCCAGCAGCTCCAGCCCGGGTTATGGTATGACTAGTAGCTACGAGCAGTACTTC.

The chain links TRBV5-1 to TRBJ1-6; no definite D call. The CDR3 has 15 residues. Germline lookup yields CDR1 SGHRS and CDR2 YFSETQ. Trimming stripped 3 bases from V and 0 bases from J, with 7 bases between. The CDR3 sequence: CASSSVSSYNSPLHF. CDR3 nucleotide sequence: TGCGCCAGCAGCTCAGTGAGCTCCTATAATTCACCCCTCCACTTT.

The chain has TRBV20-1 and TRBJ1-5; tentative D call: TRBD1 (5 bases). Germline CDR1 DFQATT, CDR2 SNEGSKA (reference sequence). Trimming took 3 bases from V and 7 from J, leaving 19 bases between them. This CDR3 region has 15 residues. The CDR3 DNA sequence: TGCAGTGCTAGTCTCTCCGGGACGACGGGCCAGCCCCAGCATTTT. It codes for CSASLSGTTGQPQHF.

This clone has only one observation. The chain is built from TRBV7-2 and TRBJ1-2; D perhaps matches TRBD1 (6 bases). The CDR3 spans 15 residues. Per the germline V gene, CDR1 is SGHTA and CDR2 is FQGNSA. V was trimmed by 0 bases and J by 2 bases, leaving 10 bases between them. CDR3 protein: CASSLASGGNYGYTF. CDR3 coding DNA: TGTGCCAGCAGCTTAGCGTCCGGGGGCAACTATGGCTACACCTTC.

The chain recombines TRBV27 with TRBJ1-2; TRBD1 is a possible D gene (5 bases). CDR1 and CDR2 (germline): MNHEY, SMNVEV (reference sequence). V was cut by 4 bases and J by 3 bases, with 15 bases left in between. The CDR3 extends over 15 amino acids. This CDR3 is CASSSPGVGYYGYTF. The CDR3 bases are TGTGCCAGCAGTTCCCCGGGGGTGGGATACTATGGCTACACCTTC.

This chain joins TRBV5-8 and TRBJ2-2; D may be TRBD1 (5 bases). CDR1 and CDR2 from the germline V gene are SGHTS and YDEGEE. The CDR3 sequence is 15 residues long. V was shortened by 0 bases and J by 7 bases, with 13 bases between the two germline ends. This chain's CDR3 is CASSLVAGFVGELFF. In nucleotides, the CDR3 is TGTGCCAGCAGCTTGGTAGCAGGGTTCGTCGGGGAGCTGTTTTTT.

This chain uses TRBV6-2 or TRBV6-3 with TRBJ2-7; 7 bases are shared with TRBD1. J gave up 1 base and V 3 bases, and 9 bases lay outside the gene matches. Germline lookup yields CDR1 MNHEY and CDR2 SVGEGT. This CDR3 contains 16 residues. The CDR3 sequence: CASSYKPDRASYEQYF. CDR3 in DNA: TGTGCCAGCAGTTATAAACCTGACAGGGCATCCTACGAGCAGTACTTC.

J is TRBJ2-3 and V is TRBV4-1, with 13 bases matching TRBD2. The trim removed 0 bases at V and 5 bases at J, leaving 8 bases unmatched. The germline gives CDR1 MGHRA, CDR2 YSYEKL. The length of the CDR3 is 18 residues. This chain's CDR3 is CASSQELTSGGVGDTQYF. CDR3 sequence (DNA): TGCGCCAGCAGCCAAGAGCTAACTAGCGGGGGGGTTGGAGATACGCAGTATTTT.

In DNA, the CDR3 is TGTGCCAGCAGCTTGGCGGACTTGCAGAAGGAGACCCAGTACTTC. Protein: CASSLADLQKETQYF. The V call is TRBV5-5, the J call TRBJ2-5; possibly TRBD2 for D (5 bases). Germline V gives CDR1 SGHKS, CDR2 YYEKEE (reference sequence). This CDR3 region has 15 residues. The V and J ends lost 0 bases and 5 bases respectively, with 14 bases between them.

V and J are TRBV9 and TRBJ1-2; no firm D call. Germline V gives CDR1 SGDLS, CDR2 YYNGEE. The ends were cut back, 0 bases at V and 9 bases at J, with 6 bases in the middle. The CDR3 has 11 residues. The CDR3 region has the DNA TGTGCCAGCAGCGTAGCTCTTCGCTACACCTTC. Protein sequence: CASSVALRYTF.

V gene TRBV27 combines with J gene TRBJ2-5; 10 bases map to TRBD1. V shed 5 bases and J 1 base; nucleotides not matched to a gene: 13. The germline CDR1 and CDR2 sequences are MNHEY and SMNVEV (reference sequence). The CDR3 has 18 residues. CDR3 protein: CASSPTGGYTFFQETQYF. The CDR3, as DNA: TGTGCCAGCAGTCCGACAGGGGGCTATACCTTCTTCCAAGAGACCCAGTACTTC.

The V call is TRBV7-9, the J call TRBJ2-2; TRBD1 agrees at 9 bases. Germline V gives CDR1 SEHNR, CDR2 FQNEAQ (reference sequence). The J segment lost 6 bases and the V segment lost 7 bases, leaving 3 bases of the junction unmatched. This CDR3 comprises 13 residues. The CDR3: CASNRQGAGELFF. The CDR3 DNA sequence: TGTGCCAGCAACCGACAGGGGGCCGGGGAGCTGTTTTTT.

The genes are TRBV3-1 (or the pseudogene TRBV3-2) and TRBJ1-3; D gene ambiguous. There are 14 residues in the CDR3. V lost 5 bases, J lost 4 bases, and 12 bases lay in between. The V gene's germline CDR1 is LGHDT and CDR2 YNNKEL (reference sequence). The CDR3 spells CASSSRAFGNTIYF. The DNA for the CDR3 is TGTGCCAGCAGCTCCCGGGCGTTCGGAAACACCATATATTTT.

As for this clone: A junction end diverges from the germline sequence, so it may reflect a read error. The chain recombines TRBV5-1 with TRBJ2-2; 8 bases are a match to TRBD1. This CDR3 region has 16 residues. Germline V gene sequence: CDR1 SGHRS, CDR2 YFSETQ. The chain's CDR3 is CASGFDRGVKTGELFF. The CDR3 DNA is TGCGCCAGCGGCTTTGACAGGGGCGTCAAAACCGGGGAGCTGTTTTTT.

The chain joins TRBV29-1 to TRBJ2-1, with TRBD1 identical over 8 bases. J gave up 7 bases and V 6 bases, and 14 bases lay outside the gene matches. The CDR3 covers 15 residues. Germline assignment: CDR1 SQVTM and CDR2 ANQGSEA. CDR3 amino acids: CSVNPPGQANNEQFF. DNA of the CDR3: TGCAGCGTCAACCCACCGGGACAGGCGAATAATGAGCAGTTCTTC.